The 21 T cell receptor beta chains below all came from one sample that was sequenced in a study of T cells in Graves' hyperthyroidism and ophthalmopathy. TCR beta CDR3 regions were amplified from RNA transcripts. TCR CDR3 regions were first amplified by RT-PCR with HTBI primers. TCRdb passed the multiplex PCR reads through MiXCR, listing each CDR3 protein once. Among around 600,000 distinct CDR3 sequences listed, approximately 15% were seen once. Sample: blood. The receptor set was obtained from a woman aged 40-49 years with Graves' ophthalmopathy.

This clonotype showed up many times. The chain links TRBV28 to TRBJ1-3; D might be TRBD1 (5 bases). CDR1 is MDHEN, CDR2 SYDVKM, per germline. V was shortened by 9 bases and J by 0 bases, with 15 bases between the two germline ends. The CDR3 has 15 amino acids. The CDR3 protein is CASTGTPSSGNTIYF. CDR3 DNA: TGTGCCAGTACCGGGACGCCTAGCTCTGGAAACACCATATATTTT. Variable domain in full (rest from reference TRBV28 and TRBJ1-3): DVKVTQSSRYLVKRTGEKVFLECVQDMDHENMFWYRQDPGLGLRLIYFSYDVKMKEKGDIPEGYSVSREKKERFSLILESASTNQTSMYLCASTGTPSSGNTIYFGEGSWLTVV.

In this sample, this clonotype turned up many times. This chain connects TRBV28 to TRBJ2-5; TRBD1 matches 10 bases. This CDR3 contains 15 residues. J was trimmed by 7 bases and V by 5 bases; bases with no gene match: 10. Germline assignment: CDR1 MDHEN and CDR2 SYDVKM. CDR3 region: CASSRDRGFRGTQYF. The CDR3 DNA sequence: TGTGCCAGCAGTAGGGACAGGGGCTTTCGTGGGACCCAGTACTTC.

This clonotype appeared many times. In DNA, the CDR3 is TGTGCCAGCACCCAAACCGAGACCAGCTACGAGCAGTACTTC. Its protein product is CASTQTETSYEQYF. The chain employs TRBV28 and TRBJ2-7; no clear D gene. CDR3 length: 14 amino acids. Trimming pared 7 bases from V and 3 bases from J, leaving 16 bases between. Germline V gene data show CDR1 as MDHEN and CDR2 as SYDVKM.

The rearrangement uses TRBV20-1 and TRBJ1-5; 7 bases line up with TRBD1. The V gene's germline CDR1 is DFQATT and CDR2 SNEGSKA (reference sequence). CDR3 length: 15 residues. With 1 base clipped from V and 2 bases from J, the junction kept 5 bases outside the gene matches. The CDR3 DNA reads as TGCAGTGCTAGAGTGTTAGGGGGCGGCAATCAGCCCCAGCATTTT. It is translated as CSARVLGGGNQPQHF.

This clonotype was found once. The chain carries TRBV10-3 and TRBJ1-6; D gene ambiguous. The germline V gene encodes CDR1 ENHRY and CDR2 SYGVKD. V lost 10 bases and J lost 5, with 12 bases in between. This CDR3 comprises 13 residues. CDR3 sequence reads: CATLPPDNSPLHF. The CDR3 DNA sequence: TGTGCCACCCTACCCCCGGATAATTCACCCCTCCACTTT.

This chain connects TRBV7-3 to TRBJ2-5; the match to TRBD2 covers 7 bases. V was clipped by 5 bases and J by 1 base; unmatched bases: 13. Germline V gene data show CDR1 as SGHTA and CDR2 as FQGTGA. This CDR3 has 17 residues. The CDR3 loop reads CASSTGLEVGRQETQYF. The DNA of the CDR3 is TGTGCCAGCAGCACCGGACTAGAGGTGGGCCGCCAAGAGACCCAGTACTTC. Complete variable domain (other parts from reference TRBV7-3 and TRBJ2-5): GAGVSQTPSNKVTEKGKYVELRCDPISGHTALYWYRQSLGQGPEFLIYFQGTGAADDSGLPNDRFFAVRPEGSVSTLKIQRTERGDSAVYLCASSTGLEVGRQETQYFGPGTRLLVL.

This chain uses TRBV6-1 with TRBJ1-4; D possibly corresponds to TRBD1 (6 bases). Germline V lookup: CDR1 MNHNS, CDR2 SASEGT. V shed 8 bases and J shed 8 bases, with 18 bases lying between them. CDR3 length: 14 residues. The CDR3 region has the DNA TGTGCCAGCGGGCAGGGGTACATTGGGGAAAAACTGTTTTTT. Translating gives CASGQGYIGEKLFF.

This clonotype has a count of ten or more. The genes are TRBV2 and TRBJ2-5; D is uncertain. CDR1 is SNHLY, CDR2 FYNNEI, per germline. V gave up 7 bases and J gave up 2 bases, with 2 bases separating them. The CDR3 runs 10 residues. The CDR3 sequence is CASIQETQYF. The CDR3 nucleotides read TGTGCCAGCATTCAAGAGACCCAGTACTTC.

This sequence joins TRBV20-1 and TRBJ1-1; D gene uncertain. V lost 3 bases and J lost 1, with 9 bases in between. CDR3 length: 13 residues. Germline CDR1 and CDR2: DFQATT and SNEGSKA (reference sequence). CDR3 protein: CSARNAGNTEAFF. The DNA for the CDR3 is TGCAGTGCTAGGAACGCCGGGAACACTGAAGCTTTCTTT.

This clonotype occurred many times. This chain uses TRBV11-2 with TRBJ2-3, with a tentative D call TRBD2 (5 bases). The CDR3 covers 18 residues. Germline values: CDR1 SGHAT, CDR2 FQNNGV. V was trimmed by 5 bases and J by 1 base, leaving 22 bases between them. CDR3 region: CASSPRLAGEGGTDTQYF. The CDR3 nucleotides are TGTGCCAGCAGCCCCCGTCTCGCGGGTGAGGGCGGCACAGATACGCAGTATTTT.

This clonotype was seen many times. The gene calls are TRBV7-3 and TRBJ1-4; 7 positions match TRBD1. V was pared by 4 bases and J by 2 bases, with 1 base of the junction left unmatched. The CDR3 length is 14 residues. Germline assignment: CDR1 SGHTA and CDR2 FQGTGA. DNA of the CDR3: TGTGCCAGCAGCTCGACAGGGACTAATGAAAAACTGTTTTTT. This codes for CASSSTGTNEKLFF.

Of note for this clonotype: A much larger clone differs by one base, so this may be a read error. The chain carries TRBV7-2 and TRBJ2-1; TRBD2 agrees at 10 bases. Germline lookup yields CDR1 SGHTA and CDR2 FQGNSA. The CDR3 totals 14 residues. The CDR3 spells CAGSLTLAGDEQFF. The CDR3 DNA is TGTGCCGGCAGCTTAACGCTAGCGGGGGATGAGCAGTTCTTC.

At least ten counts were recorded for this clonotype. This CDR3 is CAISEEQGGKPQHF. CDR3 coding DNA: TGTGCCATCAGTGAGGAGCAGGGGGGAAAGCCCCAGCATTTT. V gene TRBV10-3 combines with J gene TRBJ1-5, with TRBD1 identical over 7 bases. J gave up 8 bases and V 2 bases, and 6 bases lay outside the gene matches. Germline loops: CDR1 ENHRY, CDR2 SYGVKD. The CDR3 covers 14 residues.

Comment on this clonotype: Just one base apart from a much larger clone, this may be a read error. The chain joins TRBV2 to TRBJ2-5; D might be TRBD2 (7 bases). The CDR3 contains 19 residues. V was pared by 6 bases and J by 3 bases, with 29 bases between. Germline lookup yields CDR1 SNHLY and CDR2 FYNNEI. CDR3 nucleotide sequence: TGTGCCAGCAGCTCGAAGAGGCCCGTTGTGGGGGGGGCAGAAGAGACCCAGTACTTC. As protein: CASSSKRPVVGGAEETQYF. Using reference TRBV2 and TRBJ2-5 for the parts outside the CDR3, the full variable domain is EPEVTQTPSHQVTQMGQEVILRCVPISNHLYFYWYRQILGQKVEFLVSFYNNEISEKSEIFDDQFSVERPDGSNFTLKIRSTKLEDSAMYFCASSSKRPVVGGAEETQYFGPGTRLLVL.

This clonotype was seen only a few times. The rearrangement joins TRBV4-1 to TRBJ2-5, with a weak D call TRBD1 (5 bases). Trimming left V 0 bases short and J 2 bases short, with 10 bases between. Germline CDR1 and CDR2: MGHRA and YSYEKL. This CDR3 contains 15 residues. This chain's CDR3 is CASSQERTQQETQYF. CDR3 bases: TGCGCCAGCAGCCAAGAGCGGACACAGCAAGAGACCCAGTACTTC.

Concerning this clonotype itself: A much larger clone lies a single base off, so this may be a read error. The chain recombines TRBV19 with TRBJ1-2, with 10 bases identical to TRBD1. The CDR3 has 14 amino acids. V shed 9 bases, J shed 4 bases, and the junction held 8 bases outside the gene matches. The germline V gene encodes CDR1 LNHDA and CDR2 SQIVND (reference sequence). The CDR3 reads CASSPGQGFYGYTF. CDR3 DNA: TGTGCCAGCAGCCCGGGACAGGGGTTCTATGGCTACACCTTC.

This clonotype appeared many times. This chain links TRBV12-3 or TRBV12-4 with TRBJ2-2; 8 nucleotides agree with TRBD2. The length of the CDR3 is 16 residues. The V segment lost 1 base and the J segment 7 bases; nucleotides outside the gene matches: 8. The CDR3 DNA reads as TGTGCCAGCAGTTTAGAAGCTAGCGGGTCGGACGGGGAGCTGTTTTTT. It specifies CASSLEASGSDGELFF.

This clonotype was seen at least ten times. This chain uses TRBV4-1 with TRBJ1-1; D call uncertain. Germline V lookup: CDR1 MGHRA, CDR2 YSYEKL. V was pared by 0 bases and J by 8 bases, with 10 bases between. This CDR3 is built from 13 residues. This CDR3 is CASSQEVFREAFF. The CDR3 DNA reads as TGCGCCAGCAGCCAAGAAGTCTTTAGGGAAGCTTTCTTT.

At least ten counts were recorded for this clonotype. This chain uses TRBV7-2 with TRBJ2-5, with D perhaps matching TRBD2 (6 bases). The V end lost 5 bases, the J end lost 1 base, and 11 bases lay between the germline ends. Per the germline V gene, CDR1 is SGHTA and CDR2 is FQGNSA. The CDR3 is 14 amino acids. CDR3 sequence: CASSQGLPQETQYF. For the CDR3, the DNA is TGTGCCAGCAGCCAGGGACTCCCCCAAGAGACCCAGTACTTC. The variable domain in full, completed from reference TRBV7-2 and TRBJ2-5, reads GAGVSQSPSNKVTEKGKDVELRCDPISGHTALYWYRQSLGQGLEFLIYFQGNSAPDKSGLPSDRFSAERTGGSVSTLTIQRTQQEDSAVYLCASSQGLPQETQYFGPGTRLLVL.

This clonotype was seen repeatedly, ten times or more. This chain connects TRBV6-5 to TRBJ2-5; D uncertain. The CDR3 sequence is 13 residues long. Trimming cost V 2 bases and J 1 base, with 5 bases left between them. The germline gives CDR1 MNHEY, CDR2 SVGAGI. CDR3 protein: CASSYGVQETQYF. Written as DNA, the CDR3 is TGTGCCAGCAGTTACGGAGTCCAAGAGACCCAGTACTTC.

This clonotype was picked up many times. The chain employs TRBV7-3 and TRBJ2-2, with TRBD2 matching 10 bases. The J segment lost 6 bases and the V segment lost 5 bases, leaving 18 bases of the junction unmatched. The germline gives CDR1 SGHTA, CDR2 FQGTGA. The length of the CDR3 is 19 residues. The CDR3 protein is CASSHIGLAGEGEAGELFF. The CDR3 DNA follows: TGTGCCAGCAGCCACATAGGGCTAGCGGGAGAGGGAGAAGCCGGGGAGCTGTTTTTT.